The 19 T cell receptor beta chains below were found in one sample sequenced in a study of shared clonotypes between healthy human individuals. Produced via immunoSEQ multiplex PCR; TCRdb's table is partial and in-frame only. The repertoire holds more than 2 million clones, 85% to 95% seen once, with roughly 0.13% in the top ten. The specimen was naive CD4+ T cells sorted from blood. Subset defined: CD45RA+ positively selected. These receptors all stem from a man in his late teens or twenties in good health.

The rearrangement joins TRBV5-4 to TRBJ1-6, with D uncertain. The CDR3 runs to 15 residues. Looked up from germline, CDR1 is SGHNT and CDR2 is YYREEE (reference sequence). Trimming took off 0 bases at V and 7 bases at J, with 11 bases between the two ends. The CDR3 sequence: CASSLDGRKNSPLHF. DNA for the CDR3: TGTGCCAGCAGCTTGGATGGCCGGAAAAATTCACCCCTCCACTTT.

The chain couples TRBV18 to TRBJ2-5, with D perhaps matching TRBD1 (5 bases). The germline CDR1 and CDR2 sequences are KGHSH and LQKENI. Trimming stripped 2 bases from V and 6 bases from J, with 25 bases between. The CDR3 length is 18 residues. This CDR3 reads CASSPEFLGSRARQTQYF. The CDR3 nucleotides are TGTGCCAGCTCACCAGAGTTTCTCGGGTCCAGGGCGAGGCAGACCCAGTACTTC.

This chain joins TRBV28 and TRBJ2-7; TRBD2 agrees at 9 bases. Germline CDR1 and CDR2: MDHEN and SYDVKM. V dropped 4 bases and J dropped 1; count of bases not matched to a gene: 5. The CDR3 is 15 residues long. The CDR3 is CASSSPAGGSYEQYF. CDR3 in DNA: TGTGCCAGCAGTTCCCCAGCGGGAGGATCCTACGAGCAGTACTTC.

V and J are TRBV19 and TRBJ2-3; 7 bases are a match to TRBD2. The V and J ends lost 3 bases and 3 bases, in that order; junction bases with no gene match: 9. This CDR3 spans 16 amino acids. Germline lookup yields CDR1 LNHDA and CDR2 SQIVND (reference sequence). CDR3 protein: CASSMLTGGGTDTQYF. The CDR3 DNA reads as TGTGCCAGTAGTATGTTGACGGGAGGCGGAACAGATACGCAGTATTTT. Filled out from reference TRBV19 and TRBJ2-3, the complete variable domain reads DGGITQSPKYLFRKEGQNVTLSCEQNLNHDAMYWYRQDPGQGLRLIYYSQIVNDFQKGDIAEGYSVSREKKESFPLTVTSAQKNPTAFYLCASSMLTGGGTDTQYFGPGTRLTVL.

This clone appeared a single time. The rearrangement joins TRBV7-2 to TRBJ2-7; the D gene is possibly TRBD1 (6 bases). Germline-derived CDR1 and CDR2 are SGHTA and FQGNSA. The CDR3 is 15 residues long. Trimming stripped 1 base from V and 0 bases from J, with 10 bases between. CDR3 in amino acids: CASSLDPGASYEQYF. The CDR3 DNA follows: TGTGCCAGCAGCTTAGACCCAGGGGCCTCCTACGAGCAGTACTTC.

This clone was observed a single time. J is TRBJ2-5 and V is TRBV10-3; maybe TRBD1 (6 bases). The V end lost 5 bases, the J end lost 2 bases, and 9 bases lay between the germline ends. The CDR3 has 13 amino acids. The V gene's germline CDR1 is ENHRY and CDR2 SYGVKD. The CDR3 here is CAISPGHQETQYF. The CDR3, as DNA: TGTGCCATCAGTCCGGGACATCAAGAGACCCAGTACTTC.

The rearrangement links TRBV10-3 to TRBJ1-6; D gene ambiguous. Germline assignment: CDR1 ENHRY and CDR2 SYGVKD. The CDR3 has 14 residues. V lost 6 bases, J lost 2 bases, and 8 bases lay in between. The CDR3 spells CAISSDPYNSPLHF. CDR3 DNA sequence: TGTGCCATCAGCTCGGACCCCTATAATTCACCCCTCCACTTT.

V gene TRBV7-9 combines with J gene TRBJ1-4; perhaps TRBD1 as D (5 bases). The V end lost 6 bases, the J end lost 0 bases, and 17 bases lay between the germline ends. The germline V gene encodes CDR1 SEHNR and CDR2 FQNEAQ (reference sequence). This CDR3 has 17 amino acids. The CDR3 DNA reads TGTGCCAGCAGTCCTACGGGACGCCTAACAACTAATGAAAAACTGTTTTTT. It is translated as CASSPTGRLTTNEKLFF.

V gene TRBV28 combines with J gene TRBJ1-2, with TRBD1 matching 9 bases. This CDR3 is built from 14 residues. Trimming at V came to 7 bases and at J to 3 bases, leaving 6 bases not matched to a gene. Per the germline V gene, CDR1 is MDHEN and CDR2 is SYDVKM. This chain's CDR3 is CASNQQGAHYGYTF. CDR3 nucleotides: TGTGCCAGCAACCAACAGGGGGCTCACTATGGCTACACCTTC.

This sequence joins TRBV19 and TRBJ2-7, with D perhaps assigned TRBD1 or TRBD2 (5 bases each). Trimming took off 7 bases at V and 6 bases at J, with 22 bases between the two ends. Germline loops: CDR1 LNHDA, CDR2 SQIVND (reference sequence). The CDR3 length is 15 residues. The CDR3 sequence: CASTPQAGAGLEQYF. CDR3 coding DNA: TGTGCCAGTACCCCCCAGGCCGGGGCGGGTCTCGAGCAGTACTTC.

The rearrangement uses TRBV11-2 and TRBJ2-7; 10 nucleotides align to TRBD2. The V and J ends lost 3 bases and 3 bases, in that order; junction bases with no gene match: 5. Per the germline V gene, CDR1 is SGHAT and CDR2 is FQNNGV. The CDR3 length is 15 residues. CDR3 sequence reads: CASSFQLAGSYEQYF. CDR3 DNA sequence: TGTGCCAGCAGCTTCCAACTAGCGGGGAGCTACGAGCAGTACTTC.

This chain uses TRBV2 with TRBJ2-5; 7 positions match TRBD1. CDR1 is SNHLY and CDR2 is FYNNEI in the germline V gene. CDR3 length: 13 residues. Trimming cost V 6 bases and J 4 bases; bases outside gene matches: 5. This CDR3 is CASSPDRVETQYF. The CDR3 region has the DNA TGTGCCAGCAGCCCCGACAGGGTAGAGACCCAGTACTTC.

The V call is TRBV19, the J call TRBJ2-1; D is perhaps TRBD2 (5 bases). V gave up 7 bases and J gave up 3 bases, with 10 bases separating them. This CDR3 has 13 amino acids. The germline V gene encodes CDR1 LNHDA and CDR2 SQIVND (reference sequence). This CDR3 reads CASTLGSYNEQFF. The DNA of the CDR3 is TGTGCCAGTACCCTTGGGAGCTACAATGAGCAGTTCTTC.

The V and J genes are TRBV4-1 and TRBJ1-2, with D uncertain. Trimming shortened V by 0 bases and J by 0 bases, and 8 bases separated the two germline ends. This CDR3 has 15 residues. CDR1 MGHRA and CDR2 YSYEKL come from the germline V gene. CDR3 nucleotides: TGCGCCAGCAGCCAAGATTGGTCAGCTAACTATGGCTACACCTTC. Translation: CASSQDWSANYGYTF.

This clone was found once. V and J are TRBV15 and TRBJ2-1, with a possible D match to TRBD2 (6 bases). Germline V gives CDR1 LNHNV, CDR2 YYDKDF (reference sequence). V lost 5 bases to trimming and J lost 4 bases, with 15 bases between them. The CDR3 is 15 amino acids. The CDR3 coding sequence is TGTGCCACCAGCCCCGGGGGAGTACGGTACAATGAGCAGTTCTTC. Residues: CATSPGGVRYNEQFF.

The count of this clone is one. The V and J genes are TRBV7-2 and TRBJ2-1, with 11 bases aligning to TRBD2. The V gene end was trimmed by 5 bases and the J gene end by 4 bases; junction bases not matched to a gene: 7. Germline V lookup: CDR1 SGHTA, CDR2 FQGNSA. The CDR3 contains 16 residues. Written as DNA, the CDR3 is TGTGCCAGCAGCCCCCAGGGACTAGCGGCATACAATGAGCAGTTCTTC. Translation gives CASSPQGLAAYNEQFF. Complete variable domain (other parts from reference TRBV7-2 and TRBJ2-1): GAGVSQSPSNKVTEKGKDVELRCDPISGHTALYWYRQSLGQGLEFLIYFQGNSAPDKSGLPSDRFSAERTGGSVSTLTIQRTQQEDSAVYLCASSPQGLAAYNEQFFGPGTRLTVL.

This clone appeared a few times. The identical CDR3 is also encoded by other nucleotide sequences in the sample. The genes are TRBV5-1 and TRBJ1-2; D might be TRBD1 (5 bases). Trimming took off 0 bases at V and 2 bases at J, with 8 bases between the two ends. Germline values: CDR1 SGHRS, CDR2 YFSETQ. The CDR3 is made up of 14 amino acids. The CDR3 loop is CASSLEAGNYGYTF. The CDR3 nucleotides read TGCGCCAGCAGCTTGGAGGCAGGGAACTATGGCTACACCTTC. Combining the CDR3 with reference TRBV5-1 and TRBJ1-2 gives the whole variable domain KAGVTQTPRYLIKTRGQQVTLSCSPISGHRSVSWYQQTPGQGLQFLFEYFSETQRNKGNFPGRFSGRQFSNSRSEMNVSTLELGDSALYLCASSLEAGNYGYTFGSGTRLTVV.

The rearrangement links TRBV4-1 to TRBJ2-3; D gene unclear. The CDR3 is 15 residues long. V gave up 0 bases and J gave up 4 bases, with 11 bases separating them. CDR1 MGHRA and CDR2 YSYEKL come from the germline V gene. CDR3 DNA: TGCGCCAGCAGCCAAGAATCGGCGCCCGCAGATACGCAGTATTTT. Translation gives CASSQESAPADTQYF.

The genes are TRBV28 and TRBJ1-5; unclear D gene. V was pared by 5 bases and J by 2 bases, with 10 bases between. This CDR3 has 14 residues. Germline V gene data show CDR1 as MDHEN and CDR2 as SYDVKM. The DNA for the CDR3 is TGTGCCAGCAGTCCCTGGACGGGCAATCAGCCCCAGCATTTT. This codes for CASSPWTGNQPQHF. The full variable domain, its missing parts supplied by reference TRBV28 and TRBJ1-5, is DVKVTQSSRYLVKRTGEKVFLECVQDMDHENMFWYRQDPGLGLRLIYFSYDVKMKEKGDIPEGYSVSREKKERFSLILESASTNQTSMYLCASSPWTGNQPQHFGDGTRLSIL.